These T cell receptor beta chains were read from a single sample in a study of shared clonotypes between healthy human individuals. The data were produced by immunoSEQ multiplex PCR, yet TCRdb's version contains in-frame clones alone and is incomplete. There are about 2.4 million clones in the sample; approximately 93% occur only once, and around 0.37% lies in the top ten. Sequencing was done on a sample of naive CD4+ T cells from PBMCs. Receptors were obtained from a man between 18 and 29 years old in good health. Some clones in this sample may be carry-over from other donors' samples. CDR3s include the opening cysteine and the closing phenylalanine or tryptophan. D genes are given only for firm matches. Size is stated for part of the rows, as once, few or many counts, or as a class when the clone is expanded.

D,size,V,J,DNA,CDR3
-,-,TRBV5-1,TRBJ2-1,TGCGCCAGCAGCTTTCCGATGGGTGAGCAGTTCTTC,CASSFPMGEQFF
-,-,TRBV7-2,TRBJ1-3,TGTGCCAGCGGCGCACAGTACTCTGGAAACACCATATATTTT,CASGAQYSGNTIYF
-,-,TRBV15,TRBJ2-3,TGTGCCACCAGCAGAGGGCCCCCCCCTTGGGCAGATACGCAGTATTTT,CATSRGPPPWADTQYF
-,once,TRBV5-6,TRBJ2-7,TGTGCCAGCAGCTTGACGGGTTCACCCGAGCAGTACTTC,CASSLTGSPEQYF
TRBD1,-,TRBV28,TRBJ1-5,TGTGCCAGCAGTCTTGGACAGGGCAATCAGCCCCAGCATTTT,CASSLGQGNQPQHF
TRBD2,-,TRBV28,TRBJ2-5,TGTGCCAGCAGAGGGATTAGCGGGAGGCCCGTGGAGACCCAGTACTTC,CASRGISGRPVETQYF
-,-,TRBV5-1,TRBJ2-3,TGCGCCAGCAGGCAGGGGACACCCAGCACAGATACGCAGTATTTT,CASRQGTPSTDTQYF
-,-,TRBV28,TRBJ2-7,TGTGCCAGCAGTTCCTCGACGGTGTCGAGGGGCGAGCAGTACTTC,CASSSSTVSRGEQYF
TRBD1,-,TRBV11-2,TRBJ1-1,TGTGCCAGCAGCCAGTACAGGGACAGCACTGAAGCTTTCTTT,CASSQYRDSTEAFF
-,-,TRBV19,TRBJ2-1,TGTGCCAGTAGTAAATTAGGGGGGGCATACAATGAGCAGTTCTTC,CASSKLGGAYNEQFF
-,-,TRBV30,TRBJ1-6,TGTGCCTGGAGTGGGCCCCGAGGGAATTCACCCCTCCACTTT,CAWSGPRGNSPLHF
-,-,TRBV21-1,TRBJ2-7,TGTGCCAGCAGCAAAGTAGTACTAGTAACCTACGAGCAGTACTTC,CASSKVVLVTYEQYF
-,-,TRBV11-2,TRBJ2-3,TGTGCCAGCAGCCCCCTCCGGGGTAAGGGCACAGATACGCAGTATTTT,CASSPLRGKGTDTQYF
-,-,TRBV6-1,TRBJ2-7,TGTGCCAGCAGTGGGCAGTTTTCGTACGAGCAGTACTTC,CASSGQFSYEQYF
-,-,TRBV5-1,TRBJ2-5,TGCGCCAGCAGCCTCGACCAAGAGACCCAGTACTTC,CASSLDQETQYF
-,-,TRBV28,TRBJ1-3,TGTGCCAGCAGTTCCCGTGACAGATACTCTGGAAACACCATATATTTT,CASSSRDRYSGNTIYF
-,-,TRBV4-3,TRBJ2-7,TGCGCCAGCAGCCAAGATTGGACGGCGGGATACGAGCAGTACTTC,CASSQDWTAGYEQYF
TRBD2,-,TRBV5-4,TRBJ2-7,TGTGCCAGCAGCTGGGGGGGACTAGCCCTTGGGAGCGAGCAGTACTTC,CASSWGGLALGSEQYF
-,-,TRBV2,TRBJ1-5,TGTGCCAGCAGTGGGGTGTCGGGCAATCAGCCCCAGCATTTT,CASSGVSGNQPQHF
-,-,TRBV9,TRBJ1-2,TGTGCCAGCAGCGTAGTTGCAGACGTGGATGGCTACACCTTC,CASSVVADVDGYTF
TRBD1,-,TRBV2,TRBJ1-1,TGTGCCAGCGCCACGACAGGGGGAGGCACTGAAGCTTTCTTT,CASATTGGGTEAFF
-,-,TRBV5-1,TRBJ1-1,TGCGCCAGCAGCTTGGAGCCGGGAGGGAACACTGAAGCTTTCTTT,CASSLEPGGNTEAFF
TRBD1,-,TRBV27,TRBJ1-5,TGTGCCAGCGCAGACAGGGAAAATCAGCCCCAGCATTTT,CASADRENQPQHF
-,-,TRBV15,TRBJ2-1,TGTGCCACCAGCAGGTGGCTGGGGGTCGTCTCCTACAATGAGCAGTTCTTC,CATSRWLGVVSYNEQFF
-,-,TRBV5-1,TRBJ2-3,TGCGCCAGCAGCGAAGGATTAGTCACAGATACGCAGTATTTT,CASSEGLVTDTQYF
-,once,TRBV6-5,TRBJ1-2,TGTGCCAGCAGTTACCACAGGGTTAACTATGGCTACACCTTC,CASSYHRVNYGYTF
TRBD1,-,TRBV5-1,TRBJ1-2,TGCGCCAGCAGCTTGGCCGGGACAGCCTATGGCTACACCTTC,CASSLAGTAYGYTF
-,-,TRBV5-8,TRBJ2-7,TGTGCCAGCAGCCGGAGAGGTGAGCAGTACTTC,CASSRRGEQYF